This T cell receptor (beta chain) is drawn from a study of T cell responses to AZD1222 COVID-19 vaccine. V was cut by 7 bases and J by 3 bases, with 16 bases left in between. The V gene's germline CDR1 is MNHEY and CDR2 SMNVEV (reference sequence). The CDR3 is 15 amino acids. Study outcomes and limitations: The CD4 TCRs associated with vaccination extended across spike and predominated at 160-218 and 743-854. Baseline serostatus was positive in only six AZD1222 recipients.

Notes on this clone: Its antigen remains unknown.

Sequenced by immunoSEQ multiplex PCR; TCRdb stores in-frame clones only, minus some. This table holds 75,000 to 90,000 clones, 91% found once. This receptor was taken from an adult who received the AZD1222 COVID-19 vaccine. J is TRBJ2-1 and V is TRBV27; tentatively, D is TRBD2 (5 bases). The specimen was peripheral blood, collected 28 days after the second AZD1222 dose. CDR3 DNA sequence: TGTGCCAGCATCAATCGGGGAGTCGGCTACAATGAGCAGTTCTTC. Protein sequence: CASINRGVGYNEQFF.